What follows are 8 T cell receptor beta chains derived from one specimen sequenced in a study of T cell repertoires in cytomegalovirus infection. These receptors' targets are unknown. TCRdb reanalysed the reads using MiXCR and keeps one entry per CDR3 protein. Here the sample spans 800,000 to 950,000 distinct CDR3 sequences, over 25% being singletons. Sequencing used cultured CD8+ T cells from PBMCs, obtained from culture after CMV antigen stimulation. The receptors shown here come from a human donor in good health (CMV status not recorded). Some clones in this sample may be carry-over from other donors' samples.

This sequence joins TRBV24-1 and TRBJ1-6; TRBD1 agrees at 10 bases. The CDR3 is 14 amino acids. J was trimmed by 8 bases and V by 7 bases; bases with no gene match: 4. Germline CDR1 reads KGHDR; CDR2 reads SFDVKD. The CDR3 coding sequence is TGTGCCACCAGAGACAGGGGGCTCGATTCACCCCTCCACTTT. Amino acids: CATRDRGLDSPLHF.

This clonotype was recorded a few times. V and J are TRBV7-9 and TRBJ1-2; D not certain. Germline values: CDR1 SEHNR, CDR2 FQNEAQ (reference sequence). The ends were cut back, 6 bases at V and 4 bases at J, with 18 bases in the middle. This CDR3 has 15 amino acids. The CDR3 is CASSSSVPYSYGYTF. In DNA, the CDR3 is TGTGCCAGCAGTTCAAGCGTACCGTATTCCTATGGCTACACCTTC. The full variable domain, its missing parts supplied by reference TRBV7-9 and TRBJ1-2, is DTGVSQNPRHKITKRGQNVTFRCDPISEHNRLYWYRQTLGQGPEFLTYFQNEAQLEKSRLLSDRFSAERPKGSFSTLEIQRTEQGDSAMYLCASSSSVPYSYGYTFGSGTRLTVV.

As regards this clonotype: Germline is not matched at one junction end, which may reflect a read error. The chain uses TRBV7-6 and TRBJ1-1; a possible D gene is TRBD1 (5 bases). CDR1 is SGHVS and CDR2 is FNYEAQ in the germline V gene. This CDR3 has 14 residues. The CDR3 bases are TGTGTCAGCACCCACCCTCTCGGGACCACTGAAGCTTTCTTT. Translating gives CVSTHPLGTTEAFF.

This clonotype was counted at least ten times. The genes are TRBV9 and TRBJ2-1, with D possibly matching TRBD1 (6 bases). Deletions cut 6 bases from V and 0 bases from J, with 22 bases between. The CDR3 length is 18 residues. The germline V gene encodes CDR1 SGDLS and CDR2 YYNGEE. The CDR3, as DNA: TGTGCCAGCAATTCTTACCGACCAGGGGAAACCTCCTACAATGAGCAGTTCTTC. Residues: CASNSYRPGETSYNEQFF. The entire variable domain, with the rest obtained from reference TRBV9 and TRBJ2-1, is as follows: DSGVTQTPKHLITATGQRVTLRCSPRSGDLSVYWYQQSLDQGLQFLIQYYNGEERAKGNILERFSAQQFPDLHSELNLSSLELGDSALYFCASNSYRPGETSYNEQFFGPGTRLTVL.

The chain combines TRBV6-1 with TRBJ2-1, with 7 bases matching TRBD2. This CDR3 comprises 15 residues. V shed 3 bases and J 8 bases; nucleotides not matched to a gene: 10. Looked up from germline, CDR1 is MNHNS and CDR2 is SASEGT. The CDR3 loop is CASSDLAGEGDEQFF. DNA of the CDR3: TGTGCCAGCAGTGACCTGGCGGGGGAAGGGGATGAGCAGTTCTTC.

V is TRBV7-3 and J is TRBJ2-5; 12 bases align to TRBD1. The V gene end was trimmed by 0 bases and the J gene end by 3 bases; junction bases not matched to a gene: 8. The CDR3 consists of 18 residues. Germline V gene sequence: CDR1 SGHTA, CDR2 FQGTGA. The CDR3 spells CASSLTGGTGGEEETQYF. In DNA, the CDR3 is TGTGCCAGCAGCTTAACGGGGGGGACAGGGGGCGAGGAAGAGACCCAGTACTTC. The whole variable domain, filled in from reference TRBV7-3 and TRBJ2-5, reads GAGVSQTPSNKVTEKGKYVELRCDPISGHTALYWYRQSLGQGPEFLIYFQGTGAADDSGLPNDRFFAVRPEGSVSTLKIQRTERGDSAVYLCASSLTGGTGGEEETQYFGPGTRLLVL.

The CDR3 loop reads CATWEIGLDTEAFF. The CDR3 coding sequence is TGTGCCACCTGGGAAATAGGGCTTGACACTGAAGCTTTCTTT. The chain uses TRBV6-1 and TRBJ1-1; D unresolved. V lost 10 bases and J lost 3, with 18 bases in between. The CDR3 covers 14 residues. Per germline, CDR1 MNHNS and CDR2 SASEGT.

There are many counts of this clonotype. The CDR3 here is CASSHAVNQPQHF. The CDR3, as DNA: TGCGCCAGCAGCCACGCAGTCAATCAGCCCCAGCATTTT. The chain carries TRBV4-1 and TRBJ1-5; D is unclear. The CDR3 has 13 amino acids. V lost 3 bases and J lost 3, with 6 bases in between. Germline V CDR1 and CDR2: MGHRA, YSYEKL.